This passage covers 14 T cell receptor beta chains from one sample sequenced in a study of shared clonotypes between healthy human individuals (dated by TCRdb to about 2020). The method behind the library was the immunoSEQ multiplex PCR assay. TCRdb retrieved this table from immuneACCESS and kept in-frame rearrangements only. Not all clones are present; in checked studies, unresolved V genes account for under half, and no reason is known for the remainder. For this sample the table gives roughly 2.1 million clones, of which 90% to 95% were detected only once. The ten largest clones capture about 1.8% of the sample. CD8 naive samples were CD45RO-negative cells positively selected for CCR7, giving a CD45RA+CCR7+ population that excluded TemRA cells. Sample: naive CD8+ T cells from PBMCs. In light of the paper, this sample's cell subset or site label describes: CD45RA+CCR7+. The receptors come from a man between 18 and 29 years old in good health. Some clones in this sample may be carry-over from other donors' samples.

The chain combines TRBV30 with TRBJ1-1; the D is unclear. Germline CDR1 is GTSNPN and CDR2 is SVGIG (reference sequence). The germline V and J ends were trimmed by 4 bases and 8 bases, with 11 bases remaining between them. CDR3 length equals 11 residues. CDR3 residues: CAWKAEGEAFF. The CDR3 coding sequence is TGTGCCTGGAAGGCTGAAGGGGAAGCTTTCTTT.

The CDR3 region is CASSSHQDRVAGYTF. The CDR3 DNA sequence: TGTGCCAGCAGTTCCCACCAAGACAGGGTGGCTGGCTACACCTTC. The rearrangement links TRBV27 to TRBJ1-2; 7 bases fit TRBD1. Germline V lookup: CDR1 MNHEY, CDR2 SMNVEV (reference sequence). The CDR3 sequence is 15 residues long. Unmatched junction bases numbered 12, after V lost 4 bases and J lost 7 bases.

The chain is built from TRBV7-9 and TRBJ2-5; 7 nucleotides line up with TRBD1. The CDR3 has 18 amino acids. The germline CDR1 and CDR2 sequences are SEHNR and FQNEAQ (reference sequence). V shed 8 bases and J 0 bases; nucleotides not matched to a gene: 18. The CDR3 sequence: CASGQGVAKPHYQETQYF. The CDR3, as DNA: TGTGCCAGCGGCCAGGGGGTCGCGAAGCCCCATTACCAAGAGACCCAGTACTTC.

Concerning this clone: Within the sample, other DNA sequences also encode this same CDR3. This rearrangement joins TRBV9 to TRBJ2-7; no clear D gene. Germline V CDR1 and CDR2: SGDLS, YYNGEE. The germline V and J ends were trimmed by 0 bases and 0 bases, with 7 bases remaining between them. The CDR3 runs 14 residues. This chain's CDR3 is CASSVDRSSYEQYF. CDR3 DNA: TGTGCCAGCAGCGTAGACCGCAGCTCCTACGAGCAGTACTTC.

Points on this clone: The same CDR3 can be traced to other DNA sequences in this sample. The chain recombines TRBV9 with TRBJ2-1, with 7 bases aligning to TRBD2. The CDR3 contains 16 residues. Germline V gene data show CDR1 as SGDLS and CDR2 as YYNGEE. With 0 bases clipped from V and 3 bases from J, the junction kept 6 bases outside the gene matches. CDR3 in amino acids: CASSVVGSGFYNEQFF. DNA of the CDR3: TGTGCCAGCAGCGTAGTTGGTAGCGGGTTCTACAATGAGCAGTTCTTC.

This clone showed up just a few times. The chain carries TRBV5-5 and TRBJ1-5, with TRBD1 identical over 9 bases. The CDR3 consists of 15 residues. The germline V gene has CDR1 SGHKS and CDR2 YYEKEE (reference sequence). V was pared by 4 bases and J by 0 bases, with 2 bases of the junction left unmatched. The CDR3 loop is CASSGTGNSNQPQHF. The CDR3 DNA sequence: TGTGCCAGCAGCGGGACAGGGAATAGCAATCAGCCCCAGCATTTT.

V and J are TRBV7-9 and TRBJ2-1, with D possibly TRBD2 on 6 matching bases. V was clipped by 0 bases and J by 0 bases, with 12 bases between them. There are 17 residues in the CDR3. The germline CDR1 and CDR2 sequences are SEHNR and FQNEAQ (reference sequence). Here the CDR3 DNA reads TGTGCCAGCAGCTTAGCTAGCGGTGGAAGCTCCTACAATGAGCAGTTCTTC. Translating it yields CASSLASGGSSYNEQFF. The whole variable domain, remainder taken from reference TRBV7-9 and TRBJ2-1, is DTGVSQNPRHKITKRGQNVTFRCDPISEHNRLYWYRQTLGQGPEFLTYFQNEAQLEKSRLLSDRFSAERPKGSFSTLEIQRTEQGDSAMYLCASSLASGGSSYNEQFFGPGTRLTVL.

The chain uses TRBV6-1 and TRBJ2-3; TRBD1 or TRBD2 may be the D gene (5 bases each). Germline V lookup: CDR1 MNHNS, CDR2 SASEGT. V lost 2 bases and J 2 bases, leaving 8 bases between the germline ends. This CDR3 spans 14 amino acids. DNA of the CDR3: TGTGCCAGCAGTGAATGGGGGTACACAGATACGCAGTATTTT. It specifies CASSEWGYTDTQYF.

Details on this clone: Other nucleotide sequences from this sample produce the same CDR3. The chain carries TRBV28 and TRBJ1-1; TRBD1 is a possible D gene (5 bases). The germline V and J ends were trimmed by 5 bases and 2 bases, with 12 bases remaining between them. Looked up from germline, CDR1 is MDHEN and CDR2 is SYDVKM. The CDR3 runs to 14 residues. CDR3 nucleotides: TGTGCCAGCAGTCTCGGTCAGGGAAACACTGAAGCTTTCTTT. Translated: CASSLGQGNTEAFF.

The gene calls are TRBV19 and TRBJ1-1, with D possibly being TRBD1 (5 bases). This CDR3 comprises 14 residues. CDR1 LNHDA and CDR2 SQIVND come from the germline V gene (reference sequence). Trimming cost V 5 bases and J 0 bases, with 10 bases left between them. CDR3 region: CASSLRELNTEAFF. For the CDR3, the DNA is TGTGCCAGTAGTCTCAGGGAACTGAACACTGAAGCTTTCTTT.

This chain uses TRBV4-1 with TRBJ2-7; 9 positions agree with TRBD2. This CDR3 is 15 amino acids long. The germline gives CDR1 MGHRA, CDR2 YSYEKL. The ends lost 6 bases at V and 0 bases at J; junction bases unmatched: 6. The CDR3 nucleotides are TGCGCCAGCAGGGATAGACTAGCGGACTCCTACGAGCAGTACTTC. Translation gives CASRDRLADSYEQYF.

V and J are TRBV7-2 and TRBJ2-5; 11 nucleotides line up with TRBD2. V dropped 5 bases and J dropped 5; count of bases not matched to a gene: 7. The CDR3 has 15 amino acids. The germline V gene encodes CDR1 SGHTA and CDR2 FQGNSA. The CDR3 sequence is CASSPRTSGWETQYF. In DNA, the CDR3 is TGTGCCAGCAGCCCCCGGACTAGCGGGTGGGAGACCCAGTACTTC.

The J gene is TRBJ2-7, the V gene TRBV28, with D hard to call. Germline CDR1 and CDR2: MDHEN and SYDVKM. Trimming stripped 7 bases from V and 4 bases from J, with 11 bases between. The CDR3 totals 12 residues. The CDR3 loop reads CASTTNSYEQYF. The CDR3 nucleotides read TGTGCCAGCACTACAAATTCGTACGAGCAGTACTTC.

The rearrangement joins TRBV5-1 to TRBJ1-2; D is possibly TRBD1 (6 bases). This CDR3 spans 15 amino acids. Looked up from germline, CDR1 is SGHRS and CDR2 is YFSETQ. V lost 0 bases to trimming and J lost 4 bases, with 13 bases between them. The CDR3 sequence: CASSLGWGLGYGYTF. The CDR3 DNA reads TGCGCCAGCAGCTTGGGGTGGGGGCTCGGCTATGGCTACACCTTC.